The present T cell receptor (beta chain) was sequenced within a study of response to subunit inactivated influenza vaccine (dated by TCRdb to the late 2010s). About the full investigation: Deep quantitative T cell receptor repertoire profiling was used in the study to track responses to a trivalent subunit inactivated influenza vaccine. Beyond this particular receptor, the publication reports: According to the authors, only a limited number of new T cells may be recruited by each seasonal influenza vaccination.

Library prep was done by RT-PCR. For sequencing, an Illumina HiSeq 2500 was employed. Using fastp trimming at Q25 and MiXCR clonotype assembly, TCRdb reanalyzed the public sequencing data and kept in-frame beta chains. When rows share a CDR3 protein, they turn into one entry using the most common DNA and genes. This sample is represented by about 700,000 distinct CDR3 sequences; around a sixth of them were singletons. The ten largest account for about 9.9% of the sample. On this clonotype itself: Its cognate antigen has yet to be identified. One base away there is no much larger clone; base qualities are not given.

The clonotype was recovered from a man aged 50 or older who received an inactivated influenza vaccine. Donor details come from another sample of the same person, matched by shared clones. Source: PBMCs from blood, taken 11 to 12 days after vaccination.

The CDR3 corresponds to CASSPMTTQETQYF. Read as DNA, the sequence is TGTGCCAGCAGTCCGATGACAACGCAAGAGACCCAGTACTTC. The chain is made from TRBV6-1 and TRBJ2-5; no D segment can be confidently identified. Per the germline V gene, MNHNS is the CDR1 and SASEGT is the CDR2. V loses 5 bases of germline sequence and J loses 2 bases, and the interval between the two ends is 12 bases. The CDR3 spans 14 residues, from the cysteine through the phenylalanine. Just CDR3 DNA is preserved here, 42 bases in frame from base 1.